A selection of T cell receptor beta chains follows, all from one sample in a study of technical replicates of blood from several donors. Sequencing used immunoSEQ multiplex PCR; TCRdb keeps in-frame clones, though not all of them. The repertoire includes roughly 13,000 clones, roughly 84% of them detected once, and 9.5% to 13% sits in the top ten. Sequencing input: PBMCs. These receptors were taken from a human donor in good health. CDR3s include the opening cysteine and the closing phenylalanine or tryptophan. Each record gives: J gene, V gene, CDR3 protein.

J: TRBJ1-5; V: TRBV18; CDR3: CASSPPGQGGQPQHF
J: TRBJ1-2; V: TRBV21-1; CDR3: CASSKDRGHGYTF
J: TRBJ2-7; V: TRBV5-1; CDR3: CASSLGLAGDIGYEQYF
J: TRBJ2-1; V: TRBV6-5; CDR3: CASSMTSAHYNEQFF
J: TRBJ2-3; V: TRBV5-1; CDR3: CASSFAGTGEADTQYF
J: TRBJ1-5; V: TRBV4-1; CDR3: CASSHDRTGENFNQPQHF
J: TRBJ1-1; V: TRBV6-5; CDR3: CASSEQTGGEAFF
J: TRBJ2-5; V: TRBV9; CDR3: CASSVAAGSGETQYF
J: TRBJ2-2; V: TRBV28; CDR3: CASSSPEGQARELFF
J: TRBJ2-5; V: TRBV19; CDR3: CASSEQGARRETQYF
J: TRBJ2-1; V: TRBV7-2; CDR3: CASRGGLAGYNEQFF
J: TRBJ2-5; V: TRBV27; CDR3: CASSWDREYQETQYF
J: TRBJ2-7; V: TRBV14; CDR3: CASSAGLLRGGTYEQYF
J: TRBJ1-5; V: TRBV2; CDR3: CASSGDSGVQPQHF
J: TRBJ2-7; V: TRBV6-1; CDR3: CASSEAGGSYEQYF
J: TRBJ2-1; V: TRBV5-6; CDR3: CASSLGAGLPYNEQFF